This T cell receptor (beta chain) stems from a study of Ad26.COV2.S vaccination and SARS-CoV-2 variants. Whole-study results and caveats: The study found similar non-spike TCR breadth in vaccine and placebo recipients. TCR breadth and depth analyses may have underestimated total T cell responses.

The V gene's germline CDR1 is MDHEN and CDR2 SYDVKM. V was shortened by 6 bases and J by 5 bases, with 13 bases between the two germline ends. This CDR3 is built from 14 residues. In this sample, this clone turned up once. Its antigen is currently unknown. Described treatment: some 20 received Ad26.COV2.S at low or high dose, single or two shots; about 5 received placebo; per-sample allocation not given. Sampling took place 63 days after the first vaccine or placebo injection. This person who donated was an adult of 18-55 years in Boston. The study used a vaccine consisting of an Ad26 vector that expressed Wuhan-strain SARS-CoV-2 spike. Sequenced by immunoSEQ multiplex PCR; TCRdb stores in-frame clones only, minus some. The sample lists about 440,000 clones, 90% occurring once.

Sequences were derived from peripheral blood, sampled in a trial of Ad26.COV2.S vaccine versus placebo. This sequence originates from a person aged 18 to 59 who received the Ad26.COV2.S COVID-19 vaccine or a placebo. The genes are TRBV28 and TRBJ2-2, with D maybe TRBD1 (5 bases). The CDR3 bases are TGTGCCAGCAGGCACGTGGGGCGGACCGGGGAGCTGTTTTTT. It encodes CASRHVGRTGELFF.